This T cell receptor (beta chain) was recovered during a study of blood T cell repertoires in COVID-19. The wider study: From T cells, B-cell-depleted T cells, or PBMCs came the material, which was cDNA or gDNA.

The germline V gene has CDR1 SGDLS and CDR2 YYNGEE. The CDR3 is 14 residues long. With V trimmed by 3 bases and J by 5 bases, 7 bases remained unmatched. The method was immunoSEQ multiplex PCR; TCRdb's version includes in-frame clones alone and lacks a portion of them. The sample shows roughly 150,000 clones, roughly 88% of them seen only once. Cohorts were assigned according to the clinical history that participants reported. The chain has TRBV9 and TRBJ2-5; TRBD1 matches at 7 bases. The receptor was derived from a man over 45 who had recovered from COVID-19. Sequenced sample: PBMCs or T cells enriched from blood (not recorded which). CDR3 in amino acids: CASSAPTGRETQYF. CDR3 DNA: TGTGCCAGCAGCGCCCCGACAGGGCGCGAGACCCAGTACTTC. Supplemented by reference TRBV9 and TRBJ2-5, the full variable domain reads DSGVTQTPKHLITATGQRVTLRCSPRSGDLSVYWYQQSLDQGLQFLIQYYNGEERAKGNILERFSAQQFPDLHSELNLSSLELGDSALYFCASSAPTGRETQYFGPGTRLLVL.